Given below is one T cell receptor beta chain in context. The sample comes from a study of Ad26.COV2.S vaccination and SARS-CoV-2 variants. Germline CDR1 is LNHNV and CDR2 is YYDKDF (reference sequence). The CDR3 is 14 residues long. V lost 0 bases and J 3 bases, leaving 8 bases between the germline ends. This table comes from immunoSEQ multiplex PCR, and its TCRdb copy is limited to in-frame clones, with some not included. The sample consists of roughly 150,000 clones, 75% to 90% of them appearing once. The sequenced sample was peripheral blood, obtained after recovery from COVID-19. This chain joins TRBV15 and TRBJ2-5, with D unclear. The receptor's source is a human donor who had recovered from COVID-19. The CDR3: CATSRDLGKETQYF. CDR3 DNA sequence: TGTGCCACCAGCAGAGATCTTGGTAAAGAGACCCAGTACTTC.